A selection of T cell receptor beta chains follows, all from one sample in a study of cytomegalovirus exposure and HLA in healthy donors. The repertoire was sequenced with immunoSEQ multiplex PCR; TCRdb's copy has only in-frame clones and lacks some. The sample records 55,000 to 70,000 clones, 85% to 95% being singletons. The material sequenced was PBMCs. The source is a man younger than 35 in good health and CMV-seronegative. CDR3s leave out the opening cysteine and the closing phenylalanine or tryptophan. Each record gives: J gene, V gene, CDR3 protein.

TRBJ2-7	TRBV7-9	ASSLVLSYEQY
TRBJ2-2	TRBV27	ASTRASGARTGELF
TRBJ2-3	TRBV19	ASSQTARDTQY
TRBJ2-1	TRBV29-1	SVEDLIVGPGVYNEQF
TRBJ1-3	TRBV2	ASRGSSSSGNTIY
TRBJ1-1	TRBV7-2	ASSLFPLNTEAF
TRBJ2-3	TRBV7-6	ASSPAPTDTQY
TRBJ2-1	TRBV27	ASSRRYGGQGADNEQF
TRBJ2-2	TRBV4-1	ASSQDSRGVSTGELF
TRBJ1-1	TRBV7-9	ASSLKSTGRTEAF
TRBJ2-1	TRBV5-4	ASSLVAGNNEQF
TRBJ2-1	TRBV5-1	ASSTDLAGGYNEQF
TRBJ2-2	TRBV27	ASSARGPTNTGELF
TRBJ2-1	TRBV11-2	ASSLERLAGYNEQF